The 11 T cell receptor beta chains given below trace back to one sample, sequenced in a study of early T cells in non-severe SARS-CoV-2 infection. A single record per CDR3 protein comes from TCRdb applying MiXCR to the 5' RACE reads. The table records about 64,000 distinct CDR3 sequences, more than 7% of them present only once. The specimen comprised whole blood, sampled at baseline. These receptors all stem from an adult who was a healthcare worker with PCR-confirmed SARS-CoV-2 infection or an uninfected control (not recorded which).

This clonotype was detected ten times or more. V and J are TRBV30 and TRBJ1-4; D remains ambiguous. CDR1 and CDR2 (germline): GTSNPN, SVGIG (reference sequence). The V and J ends lost 2 bases and 7 bases respectively, with 5 bases between them. This CDR3 region has 11 residues. The CDR3 sequence: CAWSRGEKLFF. The CDR3 DNA sequence: TGTGCCTGGAGTCGAGGTGAAAAACTGTTTTTT.

This clonotype has a handful of counts. The chain couples TRBV9 to TRBJ1-3; possible D gene TRBD1, 6 bases. The germline V gene encodes CDR1 SGDLS and CDR2 YYNGEE. V dropped 4 bases and J dropped 0 bases, with 14 bases sitting between them. The CDR3 spans 16 residues. The CDR3 nucleotides read TGTGCCAGCAGCCCTCGGACAGCAGCCTCTGGAAACACCATATATTTT. This codes for CASSPRTAASGNTIYF.

This clonotype was recorded many times. CDR3 region: CASSTLEWEQFF. CDR3 in DNA: TGTGCCAGCAGTACTTTAGAGTGGGAGCAGTTCTTC. This chain joins TRBV7-9 and TRBJ2-1; D gene ambiguous. The ends were cut back, 6 bases at V and 10 bases at J, with 13 bases in the middle. CDR1 is SEHNR and CDR2 is FQNEAQ in the germline V gene (reference sequence). The CDR3 runs to 12 residues.

In its sample, this clonotype was seen a few times. The chain has TRBV6-2 or TRBV6-3 and TRBJ1-1; 7 positions match TRBD1. Germline V gives CDR1 MNHEY, CDR2 SVGEGT. With 4 bases clipped from V and 6 bases from J, the junction kept 5 bases outside the gene matches. This CDR3 has 13 amino acids. The CDR3 protein is CASSLQGWAEAFF. In DNA, the CDR3 is TGTGCCAGCAGTTTACAGGGGTGGGCTGAAGCTTTCTTT.

This clonotype came up many times. The rearrangement uses TRBV6-5 and TRBJ1-5, with D perhaps TRBD1 (6 bases). Trimming stripped 7 bases from V and 6 bases from J, with 13 bases between. CDR3 length equals 13 residues. The germline V gene has CDR1 MNHEY and CDR2 SVGAGI. The CDR3 reads CASTRTAGQPQHF. CDR3 in DNA: TGTGCCAGCACCAGGACAGCGGGTCAGCCCCAGCATTTT.

Ten or more counts support this clonotype. The chain combines TRBV5-1 with TRBJ1-4, with no clear D. V was shortened by 0 bases and J by 2 bases, with 5 bases between the two germline ends. Germline-derived CDR1 and CDR2 are SGHRS and YFSETQ. The CDR3 runs 14 residues. CDR3 bases: TGCGCCAGCAGCTTGGCCGAGACTAATGAAAAACTGTTTTTT. This codes for CASSLAETNEKLFF.

By its share, this clonotype is medium-sized. J is TRBJ1-1 and V is TRBV7-9; D is unresolved. This CDR3 comprises 16 residues. V dropped 5 bases and J dropped 1 base, with 17 bases sitting between them. Per germline, CDR1 SEHNR and CDR2 FQNEAQ (reference sequence). The CDR3 bases are TGTGCCAGCAGCATTAGTTATGGAGAAGGGAACACTGAAGCTTTCTTT. Translated: CASSISYGEGNTEAFF. The whole variable domain, filled in from reference TRBV7-9 and TRBJ1-1, reads DTGVSQNPRHKITKRGQNVTFRCDPISEHNRLYWYRQTLGQGPEFLTYFQNEAQLEKSRLLSDRFSAERPKGSFSTLEIQRTEQGDSAMYLCASSISYGEGNTEAFFGQGTRLTVV.

The rearrangement uses TRBV18 and TRBJ1-2; TRBD1 aligns across 8 bases. The germline gives CDR1 KGHSH, CDR2 LQKENI. This CDR3 is 17 amino acids long. V shed 4 bases and J 4 bases; nucleotides not matched to a gene: 14. Here the CDR3 reads CASSLGTGPSGPYGYTF. DNA of the CDR3: TGTGCCAGCTCACTCGGGACAGGTCCTTCCGGGCCCTATGGCTACACCTTC.

The J gene is TRBJ2-5, the V gene TRBV5-6, with TRBD1 matching over 7 bases. V lost 4 bases and J lost 0; bases outside the gene matches: 6. This CDR3 comprises 15 residues. From germline, CDR1 is SGHDT and CDR2 YYEEEE. For the CDR3, the DNA is TGTGCCAGCAGCATCTACAGGGGCGACCAAGAGACCCAGTACTTC. Translation gives CASSIYRGDQETQYF.

The V call is TRBV19, the J call TRBJ2-7; no firm D call. The CDR3 runs to 15 residues. V lost 0 bases to trimming and J lost 2 bases, with 11 bases between them. Per the germline V gene, CDR1 is LNHDA and CDR2 is SQIVND (reference sequence). CDR3 sequence: CASSIDPGGTYEQYF. CDR3 nucleotide sequence: TGTGCCAGTAGTATAGACCCGGGCGGCACCTACGAGCAGTACTTC.

In this sample, this clonotype turned up many times. The rearrangement links TRBV7-8 to TRBJ2-7; possibly TRBD1 for D (5 bases). The ends were cut back, 5 bases at V and 1 base at J, with 18 bases in the middle. CDR1 is SGHVS, CDR2 FQNEAQ, per germline. The CDR3 has 16 amino acids. The CDR3 nucleotides read TGTGCCAGCAGCCTTACAACAGGATTTATTTCCTACGAGCAGTACTTC. It translates to CASSLTTGFISYEQYF.